What follows are 29 T cell receptor beta chains derived from one specimen sequenced in a study of cytomegalovirus exposure and HLA in healthy donors. A multiplex PCR was run with 60 Vbeta primers and 13 Jbeta primers. Method: immunoSEQ multiplex PCR; TCRdb's copy keeps in-frame clones and lacks some. The sample carries tens of thousands of clones, roughly three quarters recorded once. Sequencing was performed on PBMCs. The receptors were gathered from a young man in good health and CMV-seronegative.

This clone occurred a few times. The chain couples TRBV6-5 to TRBJ2-1, with 14 positions matching TRBD2. CDR1 is MNHEY and CDR2 is SVGAGI in the germline V gene. J gave up 6 bases and V 4 bases, and 2 bases lay outside the gene matches. The CDR3 contains 15 residues. CDR3 nucleotide sequence: TGTGCCAGCAGTTTCGGACTAGCGGGGGGCAATGAGCAGTTCTTC. Protein sequence: CASSFGLAGGNEQFF.

The chain joins TRBV5-6 to TRBJ1-1; 7 bases match TRBD1. Germline CDR1 SGHDT, CDR2 YYEEEE. The CDR3 sequence is 14 residues long. Trimming cost V 6 bases and J 5 bases; bases outside gene matches: 10. The CDR3 coding sequence is TGTGCCAGCATTACCAGGGGGTTCGGGACTGAAGCTTTCTTT. It is translated as CASITRGFGTEAFF.

The J gene is TRBJ2-7, the V gene TRBV6-5; D is possibly TRBD2 (6 bases). The CDR3 spans 15 residues. Germline-derived CDR1 and CDR2 are MNHEY and SVGAGI. Trimming stripped 2 bases from V and 2 bases from J, with 13 bases between. CDR3 in DNA: TGTGCCAGCAGTTACAATGAGGAGGGTACCTACGAGCAGTACTTC. This codes for CASSYNEEGTYEQYF.

The chain recombines TRBV5-1 with TRBJ1-5, with TRBD1 matching over 7 bases. With V trimmed by 4 bases and J by 4 bases, 5 bases remained unmatched. The CDR3 runs 14 residues. Germline lookup yields CDR1 SGHRS and CDR2 YFSETQ. CDR3 nucleotide sequence: TGCGCCAGCAGCCCGGGGACAGTGAATCAGCCCCAGCATTTT. This encodes CASSPGTVNQPQHF. The full variable domain, its missing parts supplied by reference TRBV5-1 and TRBJ1-5, is KAGVTQTPRYLIKTRGQQVTLSCSPISGHRSVSWYQQTPGQGLQFLFEYFSETQRNKGNFPGRFSGRQFSNSRSEMNVSTLELGDSALYLCASSPGTVNQPQHFGDGTRLSIL.

This chain connects TRBV6-5 to TRBJ2-2; D possibly corresponds to TRBD1 (6 bases). V was pared by 6 bases and J by 6 bases, with 11 bases between. The CDR3 is made up of 13 amino acids. Germline V gene lookup returns CDR1 MNHEY and CDR2 SVGAGI. As DNA, the CDR3 is TGTGCCAGCAGCCCACAGGGCTCCGGGGAGCTGTTTTTT. This codes for CASSPQGSGELFF.

This clone occurred once. The rearrangement uses TRBV13 and TRBJ1-1; D not certain. Germline lookup yields CDR1 PRHDT and CDR2 FYEKMQ (reference sequence). The CDR3 contains 15 residues. Trimming removed 1 base at V and 4 bases at J, with 13 bases between. DNA for the CDR3: TGTGCCAGCAGCTTAGCCGTCGTCCAGGTCACTGAAGCTTTCTTT. It specifies CASSLAVVQVTEAFF.

The chain uses TRBV19 and TRBJ2-7, with D possibly TRBD2 on 5 matching bases. Germline V lookup: CDR1 LNHDA, CDR2 SQIVND (reference sequence). Trimming removed 6 bases at V and 4 bases at J, with 16 bases between. The CDR3 runs to 14 residues. CDR3 in amino acids: CASRKDGGSYEQYF. The CDR3 nucleotides read TGTGCCAGTAGGAAGGACGGAGGATCTTACGAGCAGTACTTC. The full variable domain, with the rest looked up from reference TRBV19 and TRBJ2-7, is DGGITQSPKYLFRKEGQNVTLSCEQNLNHDAMYWYRQDPGQGLRLIYYSQIVNDFQKGDIAEGYSVSREKKESFPLTVTSAQKNPTAFYLCASRKDGGSYEQYFGPGTRLTVT.

This clone was observed a few times. The chain recombines TRBV4-1 with TRBJ1-3; D not resolved. This CDR3 has 16 amino acids. Germline V gene lookup returns CDR1 MGHRA and CDR2 YSYEKL. V was trimmed by 1 base and J by 4 bases, leaving 14 bases between them. In DNA, the CDR3 is TGCGCCAGCAGCCAAGGGAGCGGGATGATCGGAAACACCATATATTTT. Protein product: CASSQGSGMIGNTIYF.

V gene TRBV30 combines with J gene TRBJ1-2, with 7 bases matching TRBD1. Germline V lookup: CDR1 GTSNPN, CDR2 SVGIG (reference sequence). The CDR3 totals 13 residues. V shed 1 base and J 2 bases; nucleotides not matched to a gene: 1. In DNA form, the CDR3 reads TGTGCCTGGAGTGGACAGGGAAACTATGGCTACACCTTC. Its translation is CAWSGQGNYGYTF. Using reference TRBV30 and TRBJ1-2 for the parts outside the CDR3, the full variable domain is SQTIHQWPATLVQPVGSPLSLECTVEGTSNPNLYWYRQAAGRGLQLLFYSVGIGQISSEVPQNLSASRPQDRQFILSSKKLLLSDSGFYLCAWSGQGNYGYTFGSGTRLTVV.

This chain joins TRBV7-9 and TRBJ1-1; TRBD1 agrees at 10 bases. The trim removed 4 bases at V and 4 bases at J, leaving 6 bases unmatched. Germline V gives CDR1 SEHNR, CDR2 FQNEAQ (reference sequence). This CDR3 is built from 15 residues. CDR3 bases: TGTGCCAGCAGCTGGGACAGGGGTAGGGGCACTGAAGCTTTCTTT. It encodes CASSWDRGRGTEAFF.

This clone was found once. The chain combines TRBV6-1 with TRBJ1-5; D is perhaps TRBD1 (6 bases). The germline V and J ends were trimmed by 3 bases and 4 bases, with 13 bases remaining between them. The CDR3 runs 15 residues. Looked up from germline, CDR1 is MNHNS and CDR2 is SASEGT. The CDR3 nucleotides read TGTGCCAGCAGTGAGGGGGGGCACCAGAATCAGCCCCAGCATTTT. It yields the protein CASSEGGHQNQPQHF.

This sequence joins TRBV19 and TRBJ2-3, with D possibly matching TRBD2 (6 bases). The CDR3 contains 17 residues. Trimming stripped 2 bases from V and 4 bases from J, with 19 bases between. Per the germline V gene, CDR1 is LNHDA and CDR2 is SQIVND (reference sequence). CDR3: CASSIPPGVGLPDTQYF. CDR3 bases: TGTGCCAGTAGTATACCCCCGGGAGTAGGCCTGCCAGATACGCAGTATTTT.

The chain couples TRBV14 to TRBJ2-5; D is unclear. The DNA matches TRBJ2-7 better at its end, which makes the J call doubtful. Germline values: CDR1 SGHDN, CDR2 FVKESK. The CDR3 sequence is 14 residues long. The CDR3 region has the DNA TGTGCCAGCAGCCAAAGGTGGTCGGAGCACGAGCAGTACTTC. It codes for CASSQRWSEHEQYF.

The chain couples TRBV28 to TRBJ1-2; maybe TRBD1 (5 bases). Per germline, CDR1 MDHEN and CDR2 SYDVKM. This CDR3 contains 13 residues. Trimming took off 7 bases at V and 5 bases at J, with 14 bases between the two ends. As DNA, the CDR3 is TGTGCCAGCACCTTGCAGGGTTGGTATGGCTACACCTTC. Residues: CASTLQGWYGYTF.

The chain is built from TRBV10-3 and TRBJ2-5; no definite D call. CDR1 ENHRY and CDR2 SYGVKD come from the germline V gene. The germline V and J ends were trimmed by 3 bases and 4 bases, with 3 bases remaining between them. The CDR3 loop spans 11 amino acids. The CDR3 region has the DNA TGTGCCATCAGTGACCGAGAGACCCAGTACTTC. Amino acid sequence: CAISDRETQYF.

This clone was counted a single time. The J gene is TRBJ2-7, the V gene TRBV29-1, with D perhaps TRBD1 (5 bases). CDR1 is SQVTM, CDR2 ANQGSEA, per germline. The CDR3 extends over 14 amino acids. Trimming cost V 4 bases and J 0 bases, with 13 bases left between them. The CDR3 DNA reads as TGCAGCGTTGGTGATGACAGTTACTCCTACGAGCAGTACTTC. Protein sequence: CSVGDDSYSYEQYF.

CDR3: CSAMKDSTNSGANVLTF. The CDR3 DNA follows: TGCAGCGCCATGAAGGACAGCACTAACTCTGGGGCCAACGTCCTGACTTTC. The chain recombines TRBV29-1 with TRBJ2-6; a possible D gene is TRBD1 (6 bases). In germline, CDR1 is SQVTM, CDR2 ANQGSEA. CDR3 length: 17 amino acids. V shed 7 bases and J shed 0 bases, with 19 bases lying between them.

V is TRBV19 and J is TRBJ1-2; D possibly corresponds to TRBD1 (6 bases). Germline CDR1 LNHDA, CDR2 SQIVND (reference sequence). The CDR3 runs to 14 residues. Deletions cut 5 bases from V and 4 bases from J, with 14 bases between. The CDR3 spells CASSPIGGSYGYTF. In DNA form, the CDR3 reads TGTGCCAGTAGTCCCATAGGGGGAAGCTATGGCTACACCTTC.

The V call is TRBV29-1, the J call TRBJ2-1, with 8 bases aligning to TRBD2. CDR1 and CDR2 (germline): SQVTM, ANQGSEA. The CDR3 length is 16 residues. The trim removed 0 bases at V and 7 bases at J, leaving 11 bases unmatched. As DNA, the CDR3 is TGCAGCGTTGAAGATCCTCGCGGGGGGCCCAGGAATGAGCAGTTCTTC. Translation gives CSVEDPRGGPRNEQFF.

The chain uses TRBV27 and TRBJ1-1, with a weak D call TRBD1 (5 bases). V dropped 7 bases and J dropped 1 base, with 10 bases sitting between them. CDR3 length: 13 residues. The germline V gene has CDR1 MNHEY and CDR2 SMNVEV (reference sequence). This chain's CDR3 is CASKDTWNTEAFF. The CDR3 bases are TGTGCCAGCAAGGACACCTGGAACACTGAAGCTTTCTTT.

The DNA of the CDR3 is TGTGCCAGCAGCCATCGACAGGACTATGGCTACACCTTC. Translating it yields CASSHRQDYGYTF. The rearrangement uses TRBV6-4 and TRBJ1-2, with a weak D call TRBD1 (6 bases). The V gene lost 6 bases and the J gene lost 3 bases, with 11 bases spanning the gap. This CDR3 comprises 13 residues. Germline assignment: CDR1 MRHNA and CDR2 SNTAGT.

The CDR3: CASSPEVRGVYGYTF. The CDR3 DNA reads as TGTGCCAGCAGCCCAGAAGTCAGGGGAGTCTATGGCTACACCTTC. The genes are TRBV6-6 and TRBJ1-2; a possible D gene is TRBD1 (6 bases). The V end lost 6 bases, the J end lost 4 bases, and 18 bases lay between the germline ends. CDR3 length: 15 residues. The germline V gene has CDR1 MNHNY and CDR2 SVGAGI (reference sequence).

The V gene is TRBV28, the J gene TRBJ1-1; 7 bases are a match to TRBD1. CDR1 and CDR2 (germline): MDHEN, SYDVKM. V lost 1 base to trimming and J lost 8 bases; unmatched junction nucleotides: 10. CDR3 length equals 15 residues. CDR3 nucleotides: TGTGCCAGCAGTTTATACCGGACAGGTGGTGTCGAAGCTTTCTTT. Translated, it gives CASSLYRTGGVEAFF. Variable domain in full (rest from reference TRBV28 and TRBJ1-1): DVKVTQSSRYLVKRTGEKVFLECVQDMDHENMFWYRQDPGLGLRLIYFSYDVKMKEKGDIPEGYSVSREKKERFSLILESASTNQTSMYLCASSLYRTGGVEAFFGQGTRLTVV.

The genes are TRBV6-1 and TRBJ2-2, with D tentatively TRBD2 (5 bases). The germline V and J ends were trimmed by 1 base and 5 bases, with 8 bases remaining between them. CDR3 size: 14 residues. Germline CDR1 reads MNHNS; CDR2 reads SASEGT. In DNA, the CDR3 is TGTGCCAGCAGTGAAGTTCGGGGAACCGGGGAGCTGTTTTTT. This encodes CASSEVRGTGELFF.

This chain links TRBV18 with TRBJ2-1, with a tentative D call TRBD2 (6 bases). The CDR3 is made up of 14 amino acids. The germline V gene has CDR1 KGHSH and CDR2 LQKENI. V lost 3 bases and J lost 6, with 12 bases in between. The CDR3 sequence: CASSPDRETNEQFF. As DNA, the CDR3 is TGTGCCAGCTCACCGGATCGGGAGACCAATGAGCAGTTCTTC. Together with reference TRBV18 and TRBJ2-1, the CDR3 gives the full variable domain: NAGVMQNPRHLVRRRGQEARLRCSPMKGHSHVYWYRQLPEEGLKFMVYLQKENIIDESGMPKERFSAEFPKEGPSILRIQQVVRGDSAAYFCASSPDRETNEQFFGPGTRLTVL.

The sample holds many counts of this clone. The V gene is TRBV19, the J gene TRBJ1-1; 10 bases are a match to TRBD1. Germline V lookup: CDR1 LNHDA, CDR2 SQIVND (reference sequence). This CDR3 has 14 amino acids. J was trimmed by 2 bases and V by 7 bases; bases with no gene match: 4. This CDR3 is CASTRQGANTEAFF. CDR3 sequence (DNA): TGTGCCAGTACCAGACAGGGGGCAAACACTGAAGCTTTCTTT.

This chain links TRBV5-1 with TRBJ2-2; 8 nucleotides line up with TRBD2. Per germline, CDR1 SGHRS and CDR2 YFSETQ. The trim removed 0 bases at V and 7 bases at J, leaving 8 bases unmatched. The CDR3 contains 16 residues. The CDR3 DNA follows: TGCGCCAGCAGCTTGGTTAGCCCGCGGGGGGTCGGGGAGCTGTTTTTT. Translating gives CASSLVSPRGVGELFF. The full variable domain, in which reference TRBV5-1 and TRBJ2-2 provide the parts outside the CDR3, is KAGVTQTPRYLIKTRGQQVTLSCSPISGHRSVSWYQQTPGQGLQFLFEYFSETQRNKGNFPGRFSGRQFSNSRSEMNVSTLELGDSALYLCASSLVSPRGVGELFFGEGSRLTVL.

This clone was counted a few times. This chain uses TRBV6-5 with TRBJ2-4; no definite D call. Germline CDR1 MNHEY, CDR2 SVGAGI. Trimming cost V 4 bases and J 0 bases, with 10 bases left between them. This CDR3 is built from 15 residues. CDR3 amino acids: CASSSPYVAKNIQYF. CDR3 sequence (DNA): TGTGCCAGCAGTTCCCCTTATGTAGCCAAAAACATTCAGTACTTC.

The chain recombines TRBV5-1 with TRBJ2-3; D may be TRBD1 (5 bases). The V gene's germline CDR1 is SGHRS and CDR2 YFSETQ. This CDR3 is built from 14 residues. Between the trimmed V and J ends, which lost 2 bases and 5 bases, there was a span of 12 bases. As DNA, the CDR3 is TGCGCCAGCAGCTTTTGGCAGGGTAAAGATACGCAGTATTTT. This encodes CASSFWQGKDTQYF.